The source of this T cell receptor beta chain is a study of CD8 T cells in ankylosing spondylitis. This clonotype was counted at least ten times. Its antigen is currently unknown. A single record per CDR3 protein comes from TCRdb applying MiXCR to the 5' RACE reads. Here the sample spans about 460,000 distinct CDR3 sequences, roughly 5.3% being singletons. Points from the study as a whole: Ankylosing spondylitis blood seemed to carry a telltale TCR beta motif made of under ten highly homologous variants. Some motif variants had been reported before (in reactive arthritis synovial fluid and blood). From matched ankylosing spondylitis synovial fluid, disease-linked clones were reportedly recovered at significantly enriched levels.

Sequencing was done on a sample of blood, either unsorted or a sorted T cell fraction (not recorded which). The sequence derives from a male donor with ankylosing spondylitis.

The CDR3 DNA follows: TGCGCCAGCAGCCAAGCAAGGATGCAGGCACTGACTAACTATGGCTACACCTTC. Amino acids: CASSQARMQALTNYGYTF. V and J are TRBV4-3 and TRBJ1-2; D gene ambiguous. The CDR3 loop spans 18 amino acids. Trimming took 1 base from V and 0 from J, leaving 18 bases between them. Germline V gene lookup returns CDR1 LGHNA and CDR2 YSLEER.